This TCR beta chain is drawn from a study of cytomegalovirus exposure and HLA in healthy donors (dated by TCRdb to 2016 to 2017). General notes on the study: In an earlier analysis of several hundred of the donors, 250 to 350 Gb of sequence data and just under 120 million unique TCR beta sequences from roughly 190 million T cells were reported. An early release that covered around 590 HLA-typed donors contained about 300 gigabases of sequencing data and 65 million to 100 million unique TCR sequences. The genetic ancestry cluster associated with self-reported Caucasian donors included about 81% of the approximately 430 genotyped donors. The study aimed to test whether signatures of past pathogen exposure could be identified by cataloging public T cell receptors. Using immunosequencing, the study profiled T cell repertoires from about 610 subjects and related those repertoires to cytomegalovirus serostatus. In addition to the first cohort of 500 to 850 subjects, a separate validation cohort of 120 different subjects was used. The study combined high-throughput TCR immunosequencing, statistical association of individual TCRs with disease status, and machine learning to predict cytomegalovirus infection status. A later analysis re-examined previously published TCR beta repertoires from about 700 donors and added high-resolution HLA genotyping to investigate patterns of TCR occurrence. The later analysis used no new phenotypic data to find candidate immune exposures, relying instead on TCR beta sequences and their occurrence across donors. In an earlier analysis of around 540 of the donors, high-throughput TCR beta sequencing was used to judge whether each TCR beta V gene segment behaved as functional or pseudogenic. Donor age, sex, ethnicity and CMV serostatus were compiled together with the repertoire data. A later genetic analysis took genome-wide SNP genotypes for about three fifths of the roughly 670 donors and used that subset as a discovery cohort. Every repertoire in the discovery cohort had been generated on one and the same sequencing platform. HLA typing included class I and class II loci at four-digit resolution. The number of typed donors differed by locus: about 629-630 for A, B, C, DRB1 and DQB1; some 540 for DQA1; about 600 for DPA1; and some 450 for DPB1. Roughly 5 DR-DQ haplotypes were handled as single units for association and clustering because linkage in the cohort was strong. Across some 400 genotyped donors of the cohort, an average of about 220,000 unique TCR beta nucleotide sequences per donor were sequenced, and approximately 17% of those sequences were non-productive. Broader findings and caveats from the paper: Immune exposure information for the cohort was limited to CMV serostatus. Broadly in line with IMGT annotations, most TCR beta V segments showed up in productive rearrangements about 87% or about 30% of the time in an earlier analysis of 587 of the donors. According to a later analysis, TCR association rates differed among HLA loci, with DRB1 alleles showing the most associated TCRs and HLA-C alleles showing the fewest. Compared with the approximately 710-donor mean, donors in an Asian-associated ancestry cluster had fewer N-insertions in productive TCRs, according to a later genetic analysis. Assigning TCR associations to individual alleles was difficult when HLA alleles, especially DR and DQ, strongly co-occurred. A later analysis associated 16,951 TCR beta sequences with specific HLA alleles at a false discovery rate of 0.05. An association between a missense DCLRE1C variant and V-gene and J-gene trimming of TCR beta chains was found in a later genetic analysis and replicated in an independent cohort. A later analysis reported that several top co-occurrence clusters appeared linked to parvovirus B19, influenza, CMV and Epstein-Barr virus. Presence/absence analyses assumed roughly uniform sequencing depth across donors, an assumption that may not hold. The classifier was reported to diagnose cytomegalovirus status with high specificity and sensitivity in both the original and validation cohorts. Across donors, most TCR sequences were observed very rarely, whereas some public TCRs were present in many individuals. HLA typing was unavailable for some donors at each locus, so association tests used only the typed subset. A further reported finding was that TCR beta sequences accurately predicted the HLA-A and HLA-B alleles for most subjects in the first cohort. In this cohort, only TCR beta chains were sequenced, and detectable features were limited by the absence of alpha or paired-chain data. A group of highly shared sequence variants was considered likely to be a technical artifact of the sequencing pipeline. Some IMGT-functional V segments, including TRBV6-2 and TRBV6-3, could not be distinguished by the 87-base-pair reads and were therefore excluded. A total of roughly 160 TCR beta chains were listed by the study as associated with cytomegalovirus. In vitro tests confirmed that three of the cytomegalovirus-associated TCR beta chains recognize cytomegalovirus antigens. Compared with equally common non-associated chains, HLA-associated TCR beta chains in a later analysis were more clonally expanded and had lower generation probabilities. Most CMV-associated TCR beta chains appeared to be HLA-restricted in a later analysis, and the HLA associations seemed to be driven largely by CMV exposure. The authors suggested that the approach could potentially be extended to other disease states and immunological phenotypes. Correlated functional status among segregating V segments might reflect linkage disequilibrium, but an unknown experimental factor could not be ruled out. Because counts were too low, 15 to 20 rarely observed V segments, including chromosome 9 orphons, were left out of the earlier analysis of 587 of the donors.

Library method: the immunoSEQ multiplex PCR assay. The multiplex PCR relied on a mix of 60 forward primers for TCR Vbeta segments and 13 reverse primers for TCR Jbeta segments. Amplification of the CDR3 region of rearranged TCR beta genes was performed with a multiplex PCR assay on genomic DNA. On the Illumina HiSeq System, the amplified TCR beta libraries were sequenced as 87-base-pair reads. The authors' analysis ran thus. Across the roughly 640 repertoires, a later analysis counted 60 million to 90 million unique TCR beta chains, some 11 million of which were shared by at least two donors. Raw reads were error-corrected and collapsed into unique sequences by a nearest-neighbor algorithm in which closely related sequences were merged to remove PCR and sequencing errors. Alignment of CDR3 sequences to IMGT reference sequences was used to assign V, D and J gene segments. For a sequence to be retained, a match of at least six nucleotides was required to both a V gene segment and a J gene segment. Rearrangements were called productive when the CDR3 lacked stop codons and stayed in frame with V and J; all others were non-productive. CDR3 was defined by IMGT convention, running from the second conserved V-encoded cysteine to the conserved J-encoded phenylalanine. Sequences without an unambiguous match to a single V gene segment were excluded from the earlier analysis of over 500 of the donors. An earlier analysis of some 500 of the donors classified V segments as functional when productive rearrangements were above 56.7% and as segregating when the standard deviation between donors was above 5%. A statistical classification framework was built for diagnosing cytomegalovirus status from the catalog of TCR beta chain sequences. V and J gene assignment, in a later analysis, came from comparing TCR nucleotide sequences with IMGT/GENE-DB human TR gene sequences. Using the TCRdist pipeline, a later analysis assigned CDR3 sequences along with most-parsimonious VDJ recombination scenarios. A later analysis defined each TCR beta chain by its CDR3 amino acid sequence plus V-gene family, and excluded reads lacking a unique V-gene family. To address suspected cross-contamination and a sequencing artifact, a later analysis removed some 620 highly shared, low-generation-probability nucleotide sequences. A later analysis calculated a clonal expansion index for each public chain from normalized within-repertoire ranks of inferred template counts. A later analysis computed generation probabilities with a VDJ recombination model fitted to out-of-frame rearrangements, and checked the results against IGoR. In a later analysis, TCR-TCR, TCR-HLA and TCR-CMV co-occurrence was scored with hypergeometric tests, and a repertoire-size bias correction was applied to TCR pairs. To estimate false discovery rates, a later analysis permuted the HLA or CMV assignments 20 times. In a later analysis, co-occurring TCRs were grouped using DBSCAN, with TCRdist sequence similarity added in when clustering inside HLA-allele-positive subsets. Repertoires with fewer than 30,000 or more than 120,000 public chains were left out of co-occurrence clustering, as were roughly five repertoires with anomalous nucleotide sharing. TCRdb provides this immuneACCESS table in a form limited to in-frame rearrangements. Some clones are lacking; in checked studies, under half of them reflect an unresolved V gene, and why the rest are absent is not known. V and J calls and clone size follow that table, whereas D and trimming were derived from the DNA. This sample has about 87,000 clones in its table, and about four fifths of those were observed once. Clones ranked in the top ten supply 3.5% to 4% of the sample.

Worth noting for this clone: Its recognized antigen is unknown. Nothing much larger sits one base from this clone, and base qualities are not available.

The cohort was made up of 500 to 800 healthy bone marrow donors. All cohort members were sampled while nominally healthy, although unrecorded immune exposures were likely present. The donor was CMV seronegative and belonged to the group of several hundred seronegative cohort members. Every donor gave a peripheral blood sample, and the peripheral blood mononuclear cells from that sample were used for TCR beta sequencing. Genomic DNA extraction from the blood cell samples was performed with the Qiagen DNeasy Blood Extraction Kit. As encoded in the germline V gene, CDR1 is SGHTA while CDR2 is FQGTGA. A distance of 15 bases separates the germline ends of V and J, which lose 5 bases and 5 bases respectively. Spanning cysteine to phenylalanine, the CDR3 consists of 15 amino acids. The only DNA kept is the CDR3, 45 bases in frame from the first base.

Sequenced material: PBMCs. This TCR was sampled from a woman between 40 and 50 years old in good health and CMV-seronegative. The chain links TRBV7-3 with TRBJ2-2, and possibly TRBD1, on 8 matching bases. The CDR3: CASSPTGGGTGELFF. Read as DNA, the sequence is TGTGCCAGCAGCCCAACAGGGGGGGGGACCGGGGAGCTGTTTTTT. The full variable domain, completed from the reference TRBV7-3 and TRBJ2-2 proteins outside the CDR3, reads GAGVSQTPSNKVTEKGKYVELRCDPISGHTALYWYRQSLGQGPEFLIYFQGTGAADDSGLPNDRFFAVRPEGSVSTLKIQRTERGDSAVYLCASSPTGGGTGELFFGEGSRLTVL.